These 2 T cell receptor beta chains originate from one sample sequenced in a study of blood T cells in healthy people across ages. Alongside a J-beta primer mix, a sample-barcoded 5' primer served in a second PCR lasting 7 to 11 cycles. TCRdb independently ran MiXCR on the 5' RACE reads; one entry per CDR3 protein. The sample holds about 930,000 distinct CDR3 sequences; about 27% are singletons and the top ten take about 10%. These data also formed part of another study, on T cells of mothers and their children.

The material sequenced was blood. The origin of the receptors is a woman aged 35 to 49 in good health.

This clonotype was detected many times. The chain couples TRBV19 to TRBJ2-7; D possibly corresponds to TRBD1 (6 bases). This CDR3 region has 15 residues. Trimming shortened V by 6 bases and J by 3 bases, and 18 bases separated the two germline ends. Germline values: CDR1 LNHDA, CDR2 SQIVND (reference sequence). The CDR3 DNA follows: TGTGCCAGTAGCTGGGGGCAAGAATGGGACTACGAGCAGTACTTC. The encoded protein is CASSWGQEWDYEQYF.

The table lists this clonotype with many counts. The rearrangement uses TRBV4-1 and TRBJ1-1; 11 nucleotides line up with TRBD1. This CDR3 comprises 16 residues. The germline V gene has CDR1 MGHRA and CDR2 YSYEKL. J gave up 9 bases and V 1 base, and 10 bases lay outside the gene matches. CDR3 in amino acids: CASSQVEGGTGGKAFF. In nucleotides, the CDR3 is TGCGCCAGCAGCCAAGTCGAAGGCGGGACAGGGGGTAAAGCTTTCTTT.